This T cell receptor beta chain came from a study of blood T cell repertoires in COVID-19. This CDR3 region has 15 residues. Trimming shortened V by 5 bases and J by 4 bases, and 18 bases separated the two germline ends. Germline CDR1 reads MNHEY; CDR2 reads SVGAGI. Study processing details: Amplifying reference gene primers gave estimates of nucleated cell counts. TCRdb's table, derived via immunoSEQ multiplex PCR, lists solely in-frame clones and lacks some. That table gives V, J and clone size, and the DNA gave D and trimming. The repertoire holds under 50,000 clones, with 65% to 90% as singletons.

Input material: peripheral blood. The TCR sequence derives from a human donor in a cohort sampled during active COVID-19. The chain is built from TRBV6-5 and TRBJ2-7; TRBD1 might be the D (5 bases). The CDR3 sequence is CASSPQGGYSYEQYF. The CDR3 DNA follows: TGTGCCAGCAGTCCCCAGGGCGGATACTCTTACGAGCAGTACTTC.